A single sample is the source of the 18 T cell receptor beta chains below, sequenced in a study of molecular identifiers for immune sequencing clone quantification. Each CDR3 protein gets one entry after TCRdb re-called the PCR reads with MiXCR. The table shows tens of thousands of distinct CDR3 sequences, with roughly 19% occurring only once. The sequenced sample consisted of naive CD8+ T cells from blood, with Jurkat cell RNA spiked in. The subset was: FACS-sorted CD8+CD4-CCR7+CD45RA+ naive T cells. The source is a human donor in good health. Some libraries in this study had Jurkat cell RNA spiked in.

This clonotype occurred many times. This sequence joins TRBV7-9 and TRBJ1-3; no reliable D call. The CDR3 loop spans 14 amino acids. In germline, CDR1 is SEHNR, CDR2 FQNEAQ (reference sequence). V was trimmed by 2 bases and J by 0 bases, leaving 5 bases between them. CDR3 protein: CASSLIDSGNTIYF. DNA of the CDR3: TGTGCCAGCAGCTTAATTGACTCTGGAAACACCATATATTTT.

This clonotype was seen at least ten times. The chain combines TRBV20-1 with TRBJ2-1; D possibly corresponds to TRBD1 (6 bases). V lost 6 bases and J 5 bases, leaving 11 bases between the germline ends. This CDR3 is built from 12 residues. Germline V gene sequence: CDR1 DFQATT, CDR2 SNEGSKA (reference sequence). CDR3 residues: CSAPDRNNEQFF. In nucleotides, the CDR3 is TGCAGTGCCCCGGACAGAAACAATGAGCAGTTCTTC.

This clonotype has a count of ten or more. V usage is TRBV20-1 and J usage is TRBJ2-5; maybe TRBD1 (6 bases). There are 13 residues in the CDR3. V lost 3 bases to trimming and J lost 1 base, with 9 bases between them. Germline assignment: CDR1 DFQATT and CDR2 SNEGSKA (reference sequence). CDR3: CSARGRGQETQYF. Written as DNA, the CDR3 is TGCAGTGCTAGGGGCAGGGGCCAAGAGACCCAGTACTTC.

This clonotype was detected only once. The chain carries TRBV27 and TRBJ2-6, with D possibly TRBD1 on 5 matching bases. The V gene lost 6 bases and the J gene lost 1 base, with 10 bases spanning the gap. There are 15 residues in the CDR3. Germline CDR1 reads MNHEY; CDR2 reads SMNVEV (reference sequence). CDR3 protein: CASRDSRSGANVLTF. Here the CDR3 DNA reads TGTGCCAGCAGAGACAGCCGATCTGGGGCCAACGTCCTGACTTTC.

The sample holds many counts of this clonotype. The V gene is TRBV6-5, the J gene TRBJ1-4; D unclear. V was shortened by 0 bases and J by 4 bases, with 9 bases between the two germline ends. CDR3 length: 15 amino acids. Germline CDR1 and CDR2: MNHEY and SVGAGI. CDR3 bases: TGTGCCAGCAGTTACTCGAGGACTAATAATGAAAAACTGTTTTTT. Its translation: CASSYSRTNNEKLFF.

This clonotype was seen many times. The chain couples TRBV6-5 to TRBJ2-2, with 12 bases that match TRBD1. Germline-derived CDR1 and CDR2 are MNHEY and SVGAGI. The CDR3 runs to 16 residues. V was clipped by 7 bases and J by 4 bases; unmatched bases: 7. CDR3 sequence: CASTVGQGAATGELFF. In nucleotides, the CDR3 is TGTGCCAGCACCGTGGGACAGGGGGCCGCCACCGGGGAGCTGTTTTTT.

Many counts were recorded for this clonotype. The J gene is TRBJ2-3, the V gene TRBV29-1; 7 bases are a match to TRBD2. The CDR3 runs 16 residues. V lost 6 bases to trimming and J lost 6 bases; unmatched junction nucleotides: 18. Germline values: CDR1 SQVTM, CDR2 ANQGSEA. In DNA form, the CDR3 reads TGCAGCGTGGGGGGGAATGAGGGGATGGGTCTTGATACGCAGTATTTT. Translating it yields CSVGGNEGMGLDTQYF.

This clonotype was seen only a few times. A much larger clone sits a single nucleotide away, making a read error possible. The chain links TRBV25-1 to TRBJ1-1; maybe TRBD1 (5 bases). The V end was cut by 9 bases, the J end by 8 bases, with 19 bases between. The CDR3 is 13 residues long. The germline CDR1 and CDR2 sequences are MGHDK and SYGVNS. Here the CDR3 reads CASSGTRYSEAFF. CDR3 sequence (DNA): TGTGCCAGTTCCGGGACTAGGTACTCAGAAGCTTTCTTT. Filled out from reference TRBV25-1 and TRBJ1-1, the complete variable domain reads EADIYQTPRYLVIGTGKKITLECSQTMGHDKMYWYQQDPGMELHLIHYSYGVNSTEKGDLSSESTVSRIRTEHFPLTLESARPSHTSQYLCASSGTRYSEAFFGQGTRLTVV.

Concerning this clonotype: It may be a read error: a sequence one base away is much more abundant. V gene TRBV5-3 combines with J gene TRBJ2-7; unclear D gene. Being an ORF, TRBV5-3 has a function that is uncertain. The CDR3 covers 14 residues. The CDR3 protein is CASSLSANPGEQYF. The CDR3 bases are TGTGCCAGCAGCTTGTCCGCAAACCCCGGCGAGCAGTACTTC.

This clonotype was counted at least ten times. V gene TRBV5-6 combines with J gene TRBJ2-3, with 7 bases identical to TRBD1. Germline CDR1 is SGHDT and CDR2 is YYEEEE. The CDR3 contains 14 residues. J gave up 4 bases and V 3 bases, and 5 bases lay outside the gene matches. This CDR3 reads CASSWNTGADTQYF. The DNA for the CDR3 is TGTGCCAGCAGCTGGAACACAGGGGCAGATACGCAGTATTTT.

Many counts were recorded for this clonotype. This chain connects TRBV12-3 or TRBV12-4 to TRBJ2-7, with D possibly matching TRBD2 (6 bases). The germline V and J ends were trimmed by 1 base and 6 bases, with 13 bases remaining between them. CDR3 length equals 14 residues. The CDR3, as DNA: TGTGCCAGCAGTTTAGAGGGGAGGAACGGCGAGCAGTACTTC. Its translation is CASSLEGRNGEQYF.

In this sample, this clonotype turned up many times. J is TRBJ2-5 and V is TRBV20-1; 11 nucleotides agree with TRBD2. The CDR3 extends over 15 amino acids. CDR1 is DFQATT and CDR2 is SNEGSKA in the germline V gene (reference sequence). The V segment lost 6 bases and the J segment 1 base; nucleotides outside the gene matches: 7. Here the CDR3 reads CSAGQLAGAQETQYF. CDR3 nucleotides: TGCAGTGCCGGGCAACTAGCGGGAGCCCAAGAGACCCAGTACTTC.

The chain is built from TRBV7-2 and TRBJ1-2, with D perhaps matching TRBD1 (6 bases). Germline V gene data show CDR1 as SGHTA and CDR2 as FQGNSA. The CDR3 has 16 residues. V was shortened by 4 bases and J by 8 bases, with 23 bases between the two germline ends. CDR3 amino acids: CASSSPLLTGDGGYTF. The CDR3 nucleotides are TGTGCCAGCAGCTCCCCTTTGCTGACAGGCGATGGCGGCTACACCTTC.

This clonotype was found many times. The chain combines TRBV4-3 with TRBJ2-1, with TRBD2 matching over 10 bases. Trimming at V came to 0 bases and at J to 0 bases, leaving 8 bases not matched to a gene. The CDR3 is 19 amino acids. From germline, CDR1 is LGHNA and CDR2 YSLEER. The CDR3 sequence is CASSQESSGGLSSYNEQFF. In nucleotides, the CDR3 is TGCGCCAGCAGCCAAGAGAGTAGCGGGGGGCTAAGCTCCTACAATGAGCAGTTCTTC.

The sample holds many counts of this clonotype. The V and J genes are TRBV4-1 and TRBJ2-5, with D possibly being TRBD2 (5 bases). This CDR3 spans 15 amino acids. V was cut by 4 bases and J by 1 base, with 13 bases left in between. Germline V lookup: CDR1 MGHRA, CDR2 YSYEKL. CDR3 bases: TGCGCCAGCAGCCTCGGGGTTGGAGGCCAAGAGACCCAGTACTTC. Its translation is CASSLGVGGQETQYF.

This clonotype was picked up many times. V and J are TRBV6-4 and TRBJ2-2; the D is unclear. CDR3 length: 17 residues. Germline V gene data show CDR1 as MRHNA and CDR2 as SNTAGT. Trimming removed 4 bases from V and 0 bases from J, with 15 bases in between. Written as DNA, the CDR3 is TGTGCCAGCAGTGCCTCCCCCCGGACCACGAACACCGGGGAGCTGTTTTTT. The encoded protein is CASSASPRTTNTGELFF.

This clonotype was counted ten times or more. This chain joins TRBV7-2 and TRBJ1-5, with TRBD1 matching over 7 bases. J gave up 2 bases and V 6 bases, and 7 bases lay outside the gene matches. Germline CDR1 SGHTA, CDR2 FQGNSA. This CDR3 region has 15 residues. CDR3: CASSSTTGRNQPQHF. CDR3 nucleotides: TGTGCCAGCAGTTCGACGACAGGGCGCAATCAGCCCCAGCATTTT.

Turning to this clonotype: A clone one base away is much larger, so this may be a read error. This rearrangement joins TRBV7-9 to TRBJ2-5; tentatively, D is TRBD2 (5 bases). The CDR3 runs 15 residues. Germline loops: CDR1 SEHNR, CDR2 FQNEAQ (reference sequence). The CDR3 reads CASSQIQAVGETKYF. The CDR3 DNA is TGTGCCAGCAGCCAGATCCAAGCCGTGGGAGAGACCAAGTACTTC.